The T cell receptor (beta chain) described here comes from a study of T cell responses to AZD1222 COVID-19 vaccine. V lost 7 bases and J lost 4; bases outside the gene matches: 5. The CDR3 sequence is 14 residues long. Germline CDR1 is SGHDT and CDR2 is YYEEEE. This table comes from immunoSEQ multiplex PCR, and its TCRdb copy is limited to in-frame clones, with some not included. This sample carries some 170,000 clones, approximately 94% of them seen once, and the ten largest clones take about 2.8%. The rearrangement joins TRBV5-6 to TRBJ1-4; 9 nucleotides align to TRBD1. Sequenced here: peripheral blood, sampled on day 0 of AZD1222 vaccination. The TCR sequence derives from an adult in good health. The CDR3 is CASLRGQGNEKLFF. The CDR3 DNA is TGTGCCAGCCTGAGGGGACAGGGTAATGAAAAACTGTTTTTT. Full variable domain (rest looked up from reference TRBV5-6 and TRBJ1-4): DAGVTQSPTHLIKTRGQQVTLRCSPKSGHDTVSWYQQALGQGPQFIFQYYEEEERQRGNFPDRFSGHQFPNYSSELNVNALLLGDSALYLCASLRGQGNEKLFFGSGTQLSVL.